This T cell receptor (beta chain) was profiled in a study of shared clonotypes between healthy human individuals. On this clone: The antigen remains undetermined.

The germline CDR1 and CDR2 sequences are SGDLS and YYNGEE. CDR3 size: 15 residues. Trimming cost V 3 bases and J 2 bases, with 14 bases left between them. Notes on the study in general: What naive subsets generally showed was a larger estimated richness than memory subsets showed.

At deep level, the assay was performed. Each subset's genomic DNA was shared equally among a number of immunoSEQ plates. Produced via immunoSEQ multiplex PCR; TCRdb's table is partial and in-frame only. In the table there are some 1.5 million clones, 96% of which are singletons. Sequenced sample: naive CD4+ T cells sorted from blood. As to subset: CD45RA+ positively selected. This TCR derives from a man between 25 and 39 years old in good health. This chain joins TRBV9 and TRBJ1-1; the D gene is possibly TRBD1 (5 bases). The DNA of the CDR3 is TGTGCCAGCAGCGCCGACGGGGGGGTTAACACTGAAGCTTTCTTT. It is translated as CASSADGGVNTEAFF.